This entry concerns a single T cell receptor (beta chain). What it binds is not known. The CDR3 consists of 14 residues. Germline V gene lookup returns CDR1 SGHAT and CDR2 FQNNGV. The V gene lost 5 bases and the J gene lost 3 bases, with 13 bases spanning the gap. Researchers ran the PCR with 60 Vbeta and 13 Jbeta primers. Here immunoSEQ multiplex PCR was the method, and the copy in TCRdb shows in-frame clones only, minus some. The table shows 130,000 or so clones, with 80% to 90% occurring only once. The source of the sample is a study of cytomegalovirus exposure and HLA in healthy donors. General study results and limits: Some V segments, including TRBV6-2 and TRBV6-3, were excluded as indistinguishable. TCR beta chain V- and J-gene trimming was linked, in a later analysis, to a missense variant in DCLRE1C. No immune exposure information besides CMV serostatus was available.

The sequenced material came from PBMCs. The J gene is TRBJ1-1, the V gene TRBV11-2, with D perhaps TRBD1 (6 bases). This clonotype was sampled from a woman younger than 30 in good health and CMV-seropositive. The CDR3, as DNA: TGTGCCAGCAGCCTAGGGGGAGGATACACTGAAGCTTTCTTT. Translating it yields CASSLGGGYTEAFF.